This T cell receptor beta chain was recovered during a study of long-term antiretroviral therapy in people with HIV. On the study more broadly: The earliest samples came about a decade before the 2015 immediate-ART recommendation. Study-wide results and limits: ART adherence, viral resistance and therapy changes went undocumented.

Turning to this clone: Its antigen remains unknown.

The run of the v3.0 immunoSEQ assay was at survey level. Clones were sequenced by immunoSEQ multiplex PCR, and TCRdb holds only the in-frame ones, with some missing. This table has about 12,000 clones, about 70% appearing once. Every donor contributed at least one pre-ART and at least two post-ART PBMC samples. Treatment locations for all participants with HIV were in the United States. V lost 6 bases to trimming and J lost 4 bases; unmatched junction nucleotides: 6. The germline gives CDR1 MDHEN, CDR2 SYDVKM. This CDR3 spans 15 amino acids. This sequence originates from a man aged 35 to 55 with HIV. The source was unsorted PBMCs, collected about 3.3 years before starting antiretroviral therapy. The chain uses TRBV28 and TRBJ2-6; 7 bases match TRBD1. The CDR3 DNA follows: TGTGCCAGCAGCCGAACAGGGGCCGGGGCCAACGTCCTGACTTTC. Its protein is CASSRTGAGANVLTF.